A single sample is the source of the 25 T cell receptor beta chains below, sequenced in a study of T cell responses to AZD1222 COVID-19 vaccine. This table comes from immunoSEQ multiplex PCR, and its TCRdb copy is limited to in-frame clones, with some not included. The table has 90,000 to 110,000 clones, 91% seen once. Here the sequenced sample was peripheral blood, taken on day 0 of AZD1222 vaccination. The receptors come from an adult in good health.

The chain is built from TRBV6-2 or TRBV6-3 and TRBJ1-2; 9 bases align to TRBD1. In germline, CDR1 is MNHEY, CDR2 SVGEGT. The length of the CDR3 is 15 residues. V was clipped by 6 bases and J by 1 base; unmatched bases: 6. The CDR3 nucleotides read TGTGCCAGCAGCCCCGGACAGGGGCTTAACTATGGCTACACCTTC. This codes for CASSPGQGLNYGYTF.

The rearrangement uses TRBV10-3 and TRBJ2-7, with 8 nucleotides matching TRBD1. The CDR3 is made up of 14 amino acids. Unmatched junction bases numbered 4, after V lost 4 bases and J lost 2 bases. Germline V gene lookup returns CDR1 ENHRY and CDR2 SYGVKD. The CDR3 DNA reads TGTGCCATCAGTGTGGACAGGGAGCCCTACGAGCAGTACTTC. Protein sequence: CAISVDREPYEQYF.

The rearrangement links TRBV7-2 to TRBJ2-5, with 8 bases matching TRBD2. Losses at the gene ends were 3 bases for V and 2 bases for J; bases not matched to a gene: 2. Germline CDR1 is SGHTA and CDR2 is FQGNSA. The CDR3 is 14 residues long. The CDR3 DNA is TGTGCCAGCAGCTTTAGCGGGGCGCAAGAGACCCAGTACTTC. It is translated as CASSFSGAQETQYF.

The rearrangement uses TRBV7-3 and TRBJ1-1, with D perhaps matching TRBD1 (5 bases). Trimming removed 4 bases from V and 4 bases from J, with 13 bases in between. This CDR3 contains 14 residues. The germline gives CDR1 SGHTA, CDR2 FQGTGA. The CDR3 bases are TGTGCCAGCAGCTCCTCTGGGGGGAGCACTGAAGCTTTCTTT. It yields the protein CASSSSGGSTEAFF. Drawing the rest from reference TRBV7-3 and TRBJ1-1, the complete variable domain is GAGVSQTPSNKVTEKGKYVELRCDPISGHTALYWYRQSLGQGPEFLIYFQGTGAADDSGLPNDRFFAVRPEGSVSTLKIQRTERGDSAVYLCASSSSGGSTEAFFGQGTRLTVV.

This chain connects TRBV6-5 to TRBJ1-2, with TRBD1 identical over 9 bases. The J segment lost 7 bases and the V segment lost 5 bases, leaving 11 bases of the junction unmatched. CDR3 length equals 15 residues. Germline V lookup: CDR1 MNHEY, CDR2 SVGAGI. CDR3 loop: CASSTATGGRGGYTF. CDR3 DNA sequence: TGTGCCAGCAGTACGGCAACAGGGGGCCGTGGTGGCTACACCTTC.

The DNA for the CDR3 is TGTGCCTTGGAATTCTCTGGAAACACCATATATTTT. It translates to CALEFSGNTIYF. The chain joins TRBV30 to TRBJ1-3; no clear D gene. The germline CDR1 and CDR2 sequences are GTSNPN and SVGIG (reference sequence). This CDR3 contains 12 residues. V was clipped by 7 bases and J by 0 bases, with 7 bases between them.

The gene calls are TRBV7-9 and TRBJ1-4; D gene uncertain. CDR3 length equals 15 residues. Germline V CDR1 and CDR2: SEHNR, FQNEAQ (reference sequence). Trimming left V 6 bases short and J 5 bases short, with 16 bases between. This chain's CDR3 is CASSYDLSGNEKLFF. CDR3 DNA: TGTGCCAGCAGTTATGACCTCTCTGGGAATGAAAAACTGTTTTTT.

The V and J genes are TRBV3-1 (or the pseudogene TRBV3-2) and TRBJ2-5; D may correspond to TRBD1 or TRBD2 (6 bases each). Trimming stripped 1 base from V and 1 base from J, with 13 bases between. CDR1 is LGHDT, CDR2 YNNKEL, per germline (reference sequence). This CDR3 spans 16 amino acids. The CDR3 DNA reads as TGTGCCAGCAGCCAAGGGGGGGCGAGGCGCCAAGAGACCCAGTACTTC. Translation: CASSQGGARRQETQYF.

The chain joins TRBV5-6 to TRBJ2-1; D gene unclear. Trimming shortened V by 0 bases and J by 4 bases, and 14 bases separated the two germline ends. The CDR3 contains 16 residues. The V gene's germline CDR1 is SGHDT and CDR2 YYEEEE. As DNA, the CDR3 is TGTGCCAGCAGCTTGGTGGAGAGTAGGCAGTACAATGAGCAGTTCTTC. Its translation is CASSLVESRQYNEQFF.

V is TRBV5-4 and J is TRBJ1-6; D gene uncertain. This CDR3 has 16 residues. CDR1 and CDR2 (germline): SGHNT, YYREEE (reference sequence). Trimming left V 0 bases short and J 9 bases short, with 16 bases between. The DNA of the CDR3 is TGTGCCAGCAGCTTGGGGGGAACAGCGCCTCTTTCACCCCTCCACTTT. Translating it yields CASSLGGTAPLSPLHF.

The chain has TRBV19 and TRBJ1-1, with a weak D call TRBD1 (5 bases). The germline CDR1 and CDR2 sequences are LNHDA and SQIVND (reference sequence). The CDR3 runs 13 residues. Trimming shortened V by 2 bases and J by 5 bases, and 9 bases separated the two germline ends. CDR3 sequence reads: CASSIWGGTEAFF. The CDR3 DNA sequence: TGTGCCAGTAGTATATGGGGGGGTACTGAAGCTTTCTTT.

V gene TRBV18 combines with J gene TRBJ1-1; perhaps TRBD1 as D (5 bases). The ends were cut back, 4 bases at V and 1 base at J, with 7 bases in the middle. CDR3 length: 13 amino acids. The germline gives CDR1 KGHSH, CDR2 LQKENI. CDR3 in DNA: TGTGCCAGCTCACAGACAGAGAACACTGAAGCTTTCTTT. Amino acid sequence: CASSQTENTEAFF.

The genes are TRBV7-9 and TRBJ1-1; TRBD1 might be the D (5 bases). The V end lost 0 bases, the J end lost 8 bases, and 13 bases lay between the germline ends. CDR3 length equals 14 residues. Germline CDR1 is SEHNR and CDR2 is FQNEAQ (reference sequence). The CDR3: CASSLALTGLEAFF. The CDR3 DNA is TGTGCCAGCAGCTTAGCGCTCACGGGGCTGGAAGCTTTCTTT.

This chain uses TRBV5-1 with TRBJ2-1; TRBD2 matches at 10 bases. The J segment lost 7 bases and the V segment lost 5 bases, leaving 6 bases of the junction unmatched. The CDR3 sequence is 14 residues long. Looked up from germline, CDR1 is SGHRS and CDR2 is YFSETQ. In nucleotides, the CDR3 is TGCGCCAGCAGAGGGACTAGCGACGTGAATGAGCAGTTCTTC. The encoded protein is CASRGTSDVNEQFF. The whole variable domain, filled in from reference TRBV5-1 and TRBJ2-1, reads KAGVTQTPRYLIKTRGQQVTLSCSPISGHRSVSWYQQTPGQGLQFLFEYFSETQRNKGNFPGRFSGRQFSNSRSEMNVSTLELGDSALYLCASRGTSDVNEQFFGPGTRLTVL.

The rearrangement uses TRBV28 and TRBJ2-7; TRBD2 matches at 7 bases. The CDR3 spans 14 residues. The germline V gene encodes CDR1 MDHEN and CDR2 SYDVKM. V lost 6 bases and J lost 4; bases outside the gene matches: 9. The CDR3 sequence is CASSQGGSGYEQYF. Written as DNA, the CDR3 is TGTGCCAGCAGCCAAGGCGGGAGTGGGTACGAGCAGTACTTC.

J is TRBJ1-5 and V is TRBV4-3, with D possibly TRBD1 on 5 matching bases. This CDR3 comprises 15 residues. CDR1 and CDR2 from the germline V gene are LGHNA and YSLEER. V was trimmed by 0 bases and J by 1 base, leaving 7 bases between them. The CDR3 DNA follows: TGCGCCAGCAGCCAAGACAGGGTAAGCAATCAGCCCCAGCATTTT. It is translated as CASSQDRVSNQPQHF.

Worth noting for this clone: Different DNA sequences within this sample yield the same CDR3. The genes are TRBV24-1 and TRBJ2-5; D gene ambiguous. CDR3 length equals 11 residues. V was trimmed by 4 bases and J by 5 bases, leaving 4 bases between them. Germline V gene data show CDR1 as KGHDR and CDR2 as SFDVKD. CDR3 protein: CATSDGETQYF. CDR3 nucleotides: TGTGCCACCAGTGACGGGGAGACCCAGTACTTC.

The chain combines TRBV29-1 with TRBJ2-7, with a weak D call TRBD2 (5 bases). The CDR3 covers 13 residues. Germline values: CDR1 SQVTM, CDR2 ANQGSEA. V was cut by 6 bases and J by 5 bases, with 17 bases left in between. CDR3 sequence (DNA): TGCAGCGTGCCCGACGGAGGCCCCCACGAGCAGTACTTC. Its translation is CSVPDGGPHEQYF.

Within the sample, this clone is medium-sized. The chain has TRBV6-5 and TRBJ1-3; D is uncertain. Trimming removed 8 bases at V and 4 bases at J, with 15 bases between. Germline V gives CDR1 MNHEY, CDR2 SVGAGI. The CDR3 extends over 14 amino acids. CDR3 DNA sequence: TGTGCCAGCGCTCTCCTCGGGCTGGGAAACACCATATATTTT. This gives the protein CASALLGLGNTIYF.

This clone was found a few times. V gene TRBV5-5 combines with J gene TRBJ1-5; D is unresolved. The CDR3 contains 14 residues. Germline V gene lookup returns CDR1 SGHKS and CDR2 YYEKEE (reference sequence). V lost 0 bases, J lost 1 base, and 5 bases lay in between. The CDR3 loop reads CASSLAWSNQPQHF. DNA of the CDR3: TGTGCCAGCAGCTTGGCCTGGAGCAATCAGCCCCAGCATTTT.

The chain combines TRBV9 with TRBJ2-6; D unclear. The CDR3 loop spans 14 amino acids. CDR1 and CDR2 from the germline V gene are SGDLS and YYNGEE. V lost 3 bases, J lost 3 bases, and 7 bases lay in between. CDR3 amino acids: CASSAQVGANVLTF. CDR3 nucleotide sequence: TGTGCCAGCAGCGCACAAGTTGGGGCCAACGTCCTGACTTTC.

This chain joins TRBV2 and TRBJ1-5; no clear D. In germline, CDR1 is SNHLY, CDR2 FYNNEI. This CDR3 comprises 15 residues. Deletions cut 6 bases from V and 3 bases from J, with 15 bases between. The CDR3 sequence is CASSEREYTNQPQHF. DNA for the CDR3: TGTGCCAGCAGCGAAAGAGAGTATACCAATCAGCCCCAGCATTTT.

This chain connects TRBV30 to TRBJ2-7, with D unresolved. CDR1 GTSNPN and CDR2 SVGIG come from the germline V gene (reference sequence). This CDR3 spans 12 amino acids. V was trimmed by 2 bases and J by 5 bases, leaving 10 bases between them. Written as DNA, the CDR3 is TGTGCCTGGAGTCCCTGGACGGACGAGCAGTACTTC. It translates to CAWSPWTDEQYF.

The chain joins TRBV5-1 to TRBJ1-1; D is possibly TRBD1 (6 bases). Germline CDR1 reads SGHRS; CDR2 reads YFSETQ. Trimming removed 0 bases at V and 2 bases at J, with 8 bases between. This CDR3 is built from 14 residues. The CDR3 bases are TGCGCCAGCAGCTTGGCGGGGGGCAACACTGAAGCTTTCTTT. The encoded protein is CASSLAGGNTEAFF.

The chain joins TRBV27 to TRBJ1-2; a weak D match, TRBD1 (5 bases). This CDR3 region has 13 residues. CDR1 and CDR2 (germline): MNHEY, SMNVEV (reference sequence). V was clipped by 4 bases and J by 1 base, with 7 bases between them. In DNA form, the CDR3 reads TGTGCCAGCAGTTGGGGACTTAACTATGGCTACACCTTC. It encodes CASSWGLNYGYTF.